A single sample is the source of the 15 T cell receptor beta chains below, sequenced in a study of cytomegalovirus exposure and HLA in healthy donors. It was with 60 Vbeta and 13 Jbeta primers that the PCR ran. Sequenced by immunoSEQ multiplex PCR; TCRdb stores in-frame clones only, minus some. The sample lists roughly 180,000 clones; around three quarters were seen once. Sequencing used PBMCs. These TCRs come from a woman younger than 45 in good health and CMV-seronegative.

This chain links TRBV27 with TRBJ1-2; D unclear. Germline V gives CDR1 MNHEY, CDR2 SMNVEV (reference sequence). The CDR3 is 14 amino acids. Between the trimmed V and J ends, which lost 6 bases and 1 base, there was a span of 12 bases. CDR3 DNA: TGTGCCAGCAGCCGGAGGACGGGTAACTATGGCTACACCTTC. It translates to CASSRRTGNYGYTF.

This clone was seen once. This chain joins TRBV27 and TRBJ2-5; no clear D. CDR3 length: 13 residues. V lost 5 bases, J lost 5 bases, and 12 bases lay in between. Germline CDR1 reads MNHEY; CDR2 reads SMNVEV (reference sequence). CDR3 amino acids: CASSRVGSETQYF. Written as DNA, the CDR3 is TGTGCCAGCAGTCGCGTGGGCTCGGAGACCCAGTACTTC.

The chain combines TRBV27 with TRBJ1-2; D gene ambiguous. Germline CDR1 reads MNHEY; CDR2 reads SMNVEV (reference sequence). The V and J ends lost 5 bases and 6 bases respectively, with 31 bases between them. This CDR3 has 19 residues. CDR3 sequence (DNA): TGTGCCAGCAGTCCAAGGGTTATATCCGGGCGGGTCAGAGAAGATGGCTACACCTTC. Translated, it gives CASSPRVISGRVREDGYTF.

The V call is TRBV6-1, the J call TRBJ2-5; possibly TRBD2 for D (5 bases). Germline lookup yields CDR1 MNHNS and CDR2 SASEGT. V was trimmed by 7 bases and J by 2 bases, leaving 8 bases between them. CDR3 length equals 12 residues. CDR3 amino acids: CASTRGQETQYF. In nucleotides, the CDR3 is TGTGCCAGCACTCGGGGACAAGAGACCCAGTACTTC.

The CDR3 region is CASSYQGTTNEKLFF. CDR3 coding DNA: TGTGCCAGCAGTTACCAGGGGACAACTAATGAAAAACTGTTTTTT. The genes are TRBV6-6 and TRBJ1-4; D may be TRBD1 (6 bases). This CDR3 is 15 amino acids long. Germline CDR1 and CDR2: MNHNY and SVGAGI (reference sequence). The V and J ends lost 2 bases and 0 bases respectively, with 7 bases between them.

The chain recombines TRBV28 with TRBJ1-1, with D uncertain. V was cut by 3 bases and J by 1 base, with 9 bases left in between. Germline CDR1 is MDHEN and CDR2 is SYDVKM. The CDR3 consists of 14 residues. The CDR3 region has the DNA TGTGCCAGCAGTTTGACGGGTGAGAACACTGAAGCTTTCTTT. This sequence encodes CASSLTGENTEAFF.

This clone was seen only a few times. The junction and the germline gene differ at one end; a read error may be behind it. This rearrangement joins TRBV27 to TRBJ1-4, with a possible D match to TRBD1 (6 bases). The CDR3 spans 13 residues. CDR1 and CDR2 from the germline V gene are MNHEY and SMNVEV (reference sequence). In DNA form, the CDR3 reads TGTGCCAGCAGTGCTGGGGGCGTGGGAAAAGTGTTTTTT. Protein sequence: CASSAGGVGKVFF. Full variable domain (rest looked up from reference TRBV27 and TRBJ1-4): EAQVTQNPRYLITVTGKKLTVTCSQNMNHEYMSWYRQDPGLGLRQIYYSMNVEVTDKGDVPEGYKVSRKEKRNFPLILESPSPNQTSLYFCASSAGGVGKVFFGSGTQLSVL.

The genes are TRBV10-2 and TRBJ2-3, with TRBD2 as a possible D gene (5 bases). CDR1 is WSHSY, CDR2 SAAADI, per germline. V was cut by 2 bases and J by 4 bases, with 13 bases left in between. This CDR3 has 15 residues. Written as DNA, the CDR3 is TGCGCCAGCAGTGAGCGGGGAGCGAGGCCAGATACGCAGTATTTT. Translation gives CASSERGARPDTQYF.

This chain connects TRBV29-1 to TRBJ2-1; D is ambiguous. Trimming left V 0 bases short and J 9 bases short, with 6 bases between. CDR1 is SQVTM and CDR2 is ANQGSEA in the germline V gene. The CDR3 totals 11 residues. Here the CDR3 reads CSVEEGGEQFF. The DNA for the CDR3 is TGCAGCGTTGAAGAAGGCGGTGAGCAGTTCTTC.

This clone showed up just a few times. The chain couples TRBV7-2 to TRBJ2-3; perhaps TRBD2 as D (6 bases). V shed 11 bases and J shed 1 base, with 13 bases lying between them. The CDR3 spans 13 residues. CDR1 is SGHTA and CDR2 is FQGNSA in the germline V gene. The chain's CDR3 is CAARTGGTDTQYF. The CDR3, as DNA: TGTGCCGCGAGGACGGGGGGCACAGATACGCAGTATTTT.

CDR3 coding DNA: TGCGCCAGCAGCCGGAGTGGCCCAACCTACAATGAGCAGTTCTTC. It is translated as CASSRSGPTYNEQFF. V usage is TRBV10-1 and J usage is TRBJ2-1; D unresolved. Germline V CDR1 and CDR2: WNHNN, SYGVQD (reference sequence). V lost 6 bases to trimming and J lost 2 bases, with 14 bases between them. The length of the CDR3 is 15 residues.

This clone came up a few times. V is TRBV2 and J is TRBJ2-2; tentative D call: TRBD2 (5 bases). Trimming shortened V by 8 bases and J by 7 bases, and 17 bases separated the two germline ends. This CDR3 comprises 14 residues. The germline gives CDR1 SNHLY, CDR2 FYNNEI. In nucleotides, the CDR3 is TGTGCCAGCGGCTCATTGAGGGTGAGCGGGGAGCTGTTTTTT. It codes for CASGSLRVSGELFF.

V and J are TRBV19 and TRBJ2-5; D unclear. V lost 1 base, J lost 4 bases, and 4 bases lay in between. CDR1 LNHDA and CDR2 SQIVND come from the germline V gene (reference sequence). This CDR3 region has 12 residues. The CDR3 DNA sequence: TGTGCCAGTAGTATAGCCTCAGAGACCCAGTACTTC. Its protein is CASSIASETQYF.

CDR3 residues: CASRGIGGGLTDTQYF. The CDR3 DNA is TGCGCCAGCAGGGGGATTGGCGGGGGCCTCACAGATACGCAGTATTTT. The rearrangement links TRBV4-1 to TRBJ2-3; weak D call: TRBD2 (7 bases). There are 16 residues in the CDR3. In germline, CDR1 is MGHRA, CDR2 YSYEKL. The V end was cut by 6 bases, the J end by 2 bases, with 18 bases between.

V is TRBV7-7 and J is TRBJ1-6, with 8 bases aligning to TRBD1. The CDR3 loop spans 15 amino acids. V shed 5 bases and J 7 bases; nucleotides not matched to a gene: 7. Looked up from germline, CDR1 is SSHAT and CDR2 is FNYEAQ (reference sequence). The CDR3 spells CASSIGQGGNSPLHF. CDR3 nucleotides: TGTGCCAGCAGCATCGGACAGGGAGGCAATTCACCCCTCCACTTT.